The T cell receptor beta chain under discussion was sequenced for a study of T cell responses to AZD1222 COVID-19 vaccine. Broader study findings: Repertoire collection took place solely once the T cell response had peaked. Reports say nearly half of spike-specific TCRs go after unmutated variant regions. Just 5 to 7 people given AZD1222 tested seropositive at baseline.

Here immunoSEQ multiplex PCR was the method, and the copy in TCRdb shows in-frame clones only, minus some. The sample consists of 70,000 or so clones, about 87% of them appearing once. A word on this clone: Its specificity is not known.

Germline CDR1 and CDR2: GTSNPN and SVGIG (reference sequence). This CDR3 is built from 11 residues. V was cut by 4 bases and J by 5 bases, with 8 bases left in between. The sample was peripheral blood, taken on day 0 of AZD1222 vaccination. The chain links TRBV30 to TRBJ2-5; D gene ambiguous. The sequence was obtained from an adult in good health. CDR3 region: CAWMGSETQYF. Here the CDR3 DNA reads TGTGCCTGGATGGGAAGTGAGACCCAGTACTTC.